This section outlines one T cell receptor (beta chain) sequence together with its context. No cognate antigen has been identified for it. The sample holds no much larger clone one base away, and base qualities are not on file. This specimen belongs to a study of blood T cells in healthy people across ages (dated by TCRdb to between 2014 and 2017). Regarding the complete study: In model experiments, roughly one uniquely barcoded TCR beta cDNA molecule per two T cells was captured by template switching. To avoid experimental bias, donors of different ages were randomly spread across the sequencing lanes. Age-related changes in TCR beta repertoire diversity were measured in the study by deep sequencing normalized with unique cDNA molecular identifiers. Two additional independent replicas of 1 million unique cDNA reads from the same blood draw were analyzed for two donors (one aged 18 to 30 and one aged 80 or older). Donors were grouped into four age groups: young (average approximately 15 years), middle-aged (roughly 37), aged (about 59) and long-lived (about 90). Broad study findings and their caveats: A strong correlation was found between observed TCR beta diversity and the percentage of naive T cells measured by flow cytometry. Estimates of total diversity based on one million sequenced T cells were considered lower bounds and underestimates. Observed TCR beta diversity per million T cells fell roughly linearly with age, and a significant reduction was already apparent by age around 40. The CMV infection status of donors was not known, potentially confounding age-related changes in expanded clonotypes. The long-lived group showed more naive CD4+ T cells, fewer expanded clones and increased TCR diversity than the aged group, suggesting age selection. Conclusive comparison of naive and antigen-experienced compartments was prevented by the profiling of bulk unsorted PBMCs.

The CDR3 runs 15 residues from the cysteine to the phenylalanine. Only the CDR3 portion is preserved as DNA: 45 bases, with reading frame beginning at the first base. Unmatched junction bases come to 8, with V trimmed by 4 bases and J by 4 bases. The germline V gene supplies CDR1 SGHRS and CDR2 YFSETQ. Donors were a few dozen systemically healthy Caucasian individuals from Russia aged roughly 6 to 90 years. Each donor gave around 9.8 milliliters of peripheral blood, collected into EDTA-treated Vacutainer tubes. Ficoll-Paque density-gradient centrifugation was used to isolate PBMCs, with at least 7 million per sample. Trizol reagent was used to extract total RNA from the PBMCs, yielding at least 5 micrograms per sample. For every donor, flow cytometry on a PBMC aliquot measured the percentage of naive CD45RAhigh/CD27high T cells. The library relied on 5' RACE. Sequencing took place on an Illumina HiSeq 2500. The second PCR ran for roughly 6 to 11 cycles and used a J-beta primer mix along with a sample-barcoded 5' primer. A template-switch 5' adaptor carrying 12 random nucleotides introduced a unique molecular identifier onto each TCR beta cDNA molecule. At least 2.5 million CDR3-containing paired-end reads were obtained from each sample. First-strand cDNA synthesis was performed from all RNA using the Mint cDNA synthesis kit, with priming by a TRBC-specific oligonucleotide. Following uracil-DNA glycosylase treatment, all cDNA underwent a first 18-cycle PCR with the universal primers M1SS and BC2_uni_R. The paper's processing steps were these. Each sample was normalized by randomly selecting 1 million high-quality reads, each carrying a distinct molecular identifier. Reads with shared molecular identifiers were discarded instead of being binned into consensus sequences. CDR3 identification, clonotype clustering and error correction used MiTCR with a Q25 quality threshold and the strictest error-elimination algorithm. A nonparametric unseen species model with Euler transformation was used to estimate lower-bound total TCR beta diversity. The public reads were run again by TCRdb, first through fastp at Q25 and then through MiXCR, and only productive beta chains were kept. Each record represents a unique CDR3 protein, reported with the most common genes and DNA among its rows. The V and J calls were not made by the authors but by TCRdb's processing. The sample yields about 670,000 distinct CDR3 sequences; 52% were counted once. Of the sample, approximately 13% is held by the ten largest clones.

Material: blood. This clonotype originated in a woman of 80 years or more in good health. The chain is encoded by TRBV5-1 joined to TRBJ2-5, with 9 bases aligning to TRBD1. The CDR3 amino acid sequence is: CASSAGQGIGETQYF. DNA sequence: TGCGCCAGCAGCGCAGGACAGGGGATAGGAGAGACCCAGTACTTC.